These 28 T cell receptor beta chains originate from one sample sequenced in a study of blood T cell repertoires in COVID-19. Assay used: immunoSEQ multiplex PCR; TCRdb lists only in-frame clones, some missing. The top ten hold roughly 32% of the sample, which has under 40,000 clones, approximately 90% seen once. Sequencing was done on a sample of peripheral blood. These receptors all stem from a man in his 70s with active COVID-19.

The chain employs TRBV2 and TRBJ1-5; D is perhaps TRBD1 (6 bases). V lost 5 bases and J lost 2, with 13 bases in between. The CDR3 loop spans 15 amino acids. Germline-derived CDR1 and CDR2 are SNHLY and FYNNEI. CDR3 amino acids: CASSKQGLGNQPQHF. The CDR3 region has the DNA TGTGCCAGCAGTAAACAGGGTTTAGGCAATCAGCCCCAGCATTTT.

The rearrangement joins TRBV21-1 to TRBJ1-2; no check of the table's D call, TRBD1, against the DNA was made. TRBV21-1 is annotated as a pseudogene. The CDR3 length is 13 residues. The CDR3 is CASSSRDNYGYTF. CDR3 nucleotides: TGTGCCAGCAGCAGCCGGGACAATTATGGCTACACCTTC.

The chain recombines TRBV29-1 with TRBJ1-1; perhaps TRBD1 as D (5 bases). V gave up 4 bases and J gave up 4 bases, with 13 bases separating them. Germline V gives CDR1 SQVTM, CDR2 ANQGSEA. The CDR3 is 13 residues long. CDR3 residues: CSVGRSGGTEAFF. The CDR3 coding sequence is TGCAGCGTTGGCAGGTCCGGGGGCACTGAAGCTTTCTTT.

The chain links TRBV13 to TRBJ1-3, with TRBD1 identical over 7 bases. Germline V gives CDR1 PRHDT, CDR2 FYEKMQ (reference sequence). V shed 3 bases, J shed 0 bases, and the junction held 8 bases outside the gene matches. The CDR3 covers 17 residues. CDR3 in DNA: TGTGCCAGCAGCTTCGCGACAGGGCCCCGCTCTGGAAACACCATATATTTT. Amino acids: CASSFATGPRSGNTIYF.

The V call is TRBV11-2, the J call TRBJ2-5, with 9 nucleotides matching TRBD2. Germline values: CDR1 SGHAT, CDR2 FQNNGV. The CDR3 length is 14 residues. V trimming: 1 base; J trimming: 7 bases; junction bases outside the gene matches: 4. The CDR3 here is CASSLVAGVVTQYF. The DNA for the CDR3 is TGTGCCAGCAGCTTAGTAGCGGGGGTGGTGACCCAGTACTTC.

This clone was found a few times. The genes are TRBV6-4 and TRBJ1-3; D is ambiguous. The ends were cut back, 2 bases at V and 0 bases at J, with 5 bases in the middle. Per the germline V gene, CDR1 is MRHNA and CDR2 is SNTAGT. The CDR3 loop spans 14 amino acids. CDR3 sequence: CASSDAVSGNTIYF. CDR3 coding DNA: TGTGCCAGCAGTGACGCAGTCTCTGGAAACACCATATATTTT.

This clone was picked up one time. The chain links TRBV7-3 to TRBJ1-6; D perhaps matches TRBD1 (5 bases). Trimming took off 4 bases at V and 4 bases at J, with 17 bases between the two ends. CDR1 and CDR2 (germline): SGHTA, FQGTGA. The CDR3 consists of 17 residues. The CDR3 nucleotides read TGTGCCAGCAGCTCCCTGACGGGGGGAGAGTATAATTCACCCCTCCACTTT. Protein product: CASSSLTGGEYNSPLHF.

The chain uses TRBV29-1 and TRBJ1-1; a weak D match, TRBD1 (5 bases). The V gene's germline CDR1 is SQVTM and CDR2 ANQGSEA. The CDR3 is 13 amino acids. V lost 5 bases to trimming and J lost 0 bases, with 10 bases between them. CDR3 bases: TGCAGCGTTAGTGGCAGGGTGAACACTGAAGCTTTCTTT. The encoded protein is CSVSGRVNTEAFF.

The chain has TRBV2 and TRBJ1-2, with D tentatively TRBD1 (6 bases). Trimming removed 1 base from V and 5 bases from J, with 14 bases in between. The CDR3 totals 15 residues. Germline V gene lookup returns CDR1 SNHLY and CDR2 FYNNEI. The CDR3 coding sequence is TGTGCCAGCAGTGAAGACCAGGGGCGCTGGTATGGCTACACCTTC. Its protein is CASSEDQGRWYGYTF. The variable domain in full, with the rest retrieved from reference TRBV2 and TRBJ1-2, is EPEVTQTPSHQVTQMGQEVILRCVPISNHLYFYWYRQILGQKVEFLVSFYNNEISEKSEIFDDQFSVERPDGSNFTLKIRSTKLEDSAMYFCASSEDQGRWYGYTFGSGTRLTVV.

The V gene is TRBV7-9, the J gene TRBJ1-3; perhaps TRBD1 as D (5 bases). The germline V gene encodes CDR1 SEHNR and CDR2 FQNEAQ (reference sequence). CDR3 size: 15 residues. Between the trimmed V and J ends, which lost 3 bases and 0 bases, there was a span of 9 bases. This chain's CDR3 is CASSFDSTSGNTIYF. The DNA for the CDR3 is TGTGCCAGCAGCTTCGACAGCACCTCTGGAAACACCATATATTTT.

J is TRBJ1-4 and V is TRBV18; 10 positions agree with TRBD1. CDR1 is KGHSH, CDR2 LQKENI, per germline. CDR3 size: 14 residues. V lost 3 bases and J lost 8; bases outside the gene matches: 3. Here the CDR3 reads CASSPGTGEEKLFF. The CDR3 DNA reads TGTGCCAGCTCACCCGGGACAGGGGAGGAAAAACTGTTTTTT.

Only one count was recorded for this clone. The chain uses TRBV7-8 and TRBJ2-3; 8 bases agree with TRBD1. V dropped 1 base and J dropped 3; count of bases not matched to a gene: 9. CDR1 and CDR2 (germline): SGHVS, FQNEAQ. The CDR3 contains 17 residues. The CDR3 spells CASSLDGTGGLTDTQYF. CDR3 sequence (DNA): TGTGCCAGCAGCTTAGACGGCACAGGGGGTCTGACAGATACGCAGTATTTT.

V gene TRBV7-8 combines with J gene TRBJ1-5; TRBD1 might be the D (5 bases). In germline, CDR1 is SGHVS, CDR2 FQNEAQ. The germline V and J ends were trimmed by 0 bases and 5 bases, with 11 bases remaining between them. The CDR3 sequence is 15 residues long. The CDR3 coding sequence is TGTGCCAGCAGCTTAGCGGGCAGGGTTCATCAGCCCCAGCATTTT. Translating it yields CASSLAGRVHQPQHF.

This chain uses TRBV3-1 (or the pseudogene TRBV3-2) with TRBJ2-1; tentatively, D is TRBD1 (5 bases). Trimming removed 4 bases from V and 4 bases from J, with 8 bases in between. The CDR3 loop spans 13 amino acids. Germline CDR1 and CDR2: LGHDT and YNNKEL (reference sequence). The CDR3 region is CASSRQPYNEQFF. The CDR3 DNA reads as TGTGCCAGCAGCCGACAGCCTTACAATGAGCAGTTCTTC.

The V gene is TRBV4-3, the J gene TRBJ1-2, with D unclear. Trimming stripped 0 bases from V and 7 bases from J, with 15 bases between. Looked up from germline, CDR1 is LGHNA and CDR2 is YSLEER. This CDR3 is 15 amino acids long. The CDR3 sequence is CASSQDQHLRGGYTF. The CDR3 DNA follows: TGCGCCAGCAGCCAAGATCAACATCTTCGGGGTGGCTACACCTTC.

The gene calls are TRBV10-2 and TRBJ1-2; no reliable D call. V lost 8 bases, J lost 14 bases, and 18 bases lay in between. CDR1 and CDR2 (germline): WSHSY, SAAADI. CDR3 length: 11 residues. This CDR3 reads CASLDPTGLTF. As DNA, the CDR3 is TGCGCCAGCCTCGACCCGACGGGGTTAACCTTC.

This chain connects TRBV7-4 to TRBJ2-1; 7 bases are a match to TRBD2. The CDR3 is 16 amino acids. V lost 5 bases and J lost 0; bases outside the gene matches: 7. From germline, CDR1 is SGHVT and CDR2 SQSDAQ. CDR3 sequence reads: CASSERGESSYNEQFF. CDR3 DNA: TGTGCCAGCAGCGAACGGGGGGAGAGCTCCTACAATGAGCAGTTCTTC.

This clone came up a few times. This chain's CDR3 is CASSVGQGLPLHF. The CDR3 DNA sequence: TGTGCCAGCAGCGTAGGACAGGGTTTACCCCTCCACTTT. The chain couples TRBV9 to TRBJ1-6; 7 positions match TRBD1. The junction had 3 bases not matched to a gene; V was cut back by 0 bases and J by 12 bases. The CDR3 is 13 amino acids. The V gene's germline CDR1 is SGDLS and CDR2 YYNGEE. The full variable domain, in which reference TRBV9 and TRBJ1-6 provide the parts outside the CDR3, is DSGVTQTPKHLITATGQRVTLRCSPRSGDLSVYWYQQSLDQGLQFLIQYYNGEERAKGNILERFSAQQFPDLHSELNLSSLELGDSALYFCASSVGQGLPLHFGNGTRLTVT.

CDR3 in amino acids: CASRAGGRETQYF. The DNA of the CDR3 is TGTGCCAGCAGAGCGGGGGGACGGGAGACCCAGTACTTC. The chain links TRBV28 to TRBJ2-5, with 9 bases that match TRBD2. The CDR3 runs to 13 residues. Germline values: CDR1 MDHEN, CDR2 SYDVKM. Losses at the gene ends were 6 bases for V and 5 bases for J; bases not matched to a gene: 4. Using reference TRBV28 and TRBJ2-5 for the parts outside the CDR3, the full variable domain is DVKVTQSSRYLVKRTGEKVFLECVQDMDHENMFWYRQDPGLGLRLIYFSYDVKMKEKGDIPEGYSVSREKKERFSLILESASTNQTSMYLCASRAGGRETQYFGPGTRLLVL.

The chain joins TRBV15 to TRBJ2-1; 9 bases match TRBD1. Germline V lookup: CDR1 LNHNV, CDR2 YYDKDF (reference sequence). This CDR3 is 16 amino acids long. The trim removed 3 bases at V and 0 bases at J, leaving 3 bases unmatched. The CDR3 bases are TGTGCCACCAGCAGCGGGACAGGGAGCTCCTACAATGAGCAGTTCTTC. It specifies CATSSGTGSSYNEQFF.

This clone was found once. The chain is built from TRBV15 and TRBJ2-7; the match to TRBD1 covers 9 bases. J lost 6 bases, V lost 0 bases, and 9 bases had no gene match. This CDR3 has 16 amino acids. From germline, CDR1 is LNHNV and CDR2 YYDKDF (reference sequence). The CDR3 nucleotides are TGTGCCACCAGCAGAGATCTGGGGACAGGGAGGGCCGAGCAGTACTTC. Its translation is CATSRDLGTGRAEQYF.

The genes are TRBV24-1 and TRBJ2-3; weak D call: TRBD2 (6 bases). Germline CDR1 and CDR2: KGHDR and SFDVKD. Trimming pared 4 bases from V and 1 base from J, leaving 11 bases between. The CDR3 runs 15 residues. CDR3 protein: CATSDPGLGTDTQYF. The CDR3 DNA reads TGTGCCACCAGTGACCCGGGACTCGGCACAGATACGCAGTATTTT.

This clone appeared once. This chain uses TRBV7-3 with TRBJ2-7, with TRBD2 matching 9 bases. V shed 5 bases and J 7 bases; nucleotides not matched to a gene: 6. The CDR3 has 13 amino acids. Looked up from germline, CDR1 is SGHTA and CDR2 is FQGTGA. The chain's CDR3 is CASSRLAASEQYF. The DNA for the CDR3 is TGTGCCAGCAGCCGACTAGCGGCTTCGGAGCAGTACTTC.

V is TRBV20-1 and J is TRBJ1-2; perhaps TRBD1 as D (5 bases). V lost 7 bases, J lost 8 bases, and 14 bases lay in between. Germline lookup yields CDR1 DFQATT and CDR2 SNEGSKA (reference sequence). The CDR3 consists of 11 residues. The CDR3 sequence is CSVFIQGGYTF. CDR3 DNA: TGCAGTGTTTTTATCCAGGGAGGCTACACCTTC.

The V and J genes are TRBV2 and TRBJ2-3, with 10 bases fitting TRBD1. The CDR3 runs to 14 residues. CDR1 is SNHLY, CDR2 FYNNEI, per germline. The ends lost 9 bases at V and 5 bases at J; junction bases unmatched: 8. The CDR3 is CASPKTGGVDTQYF. Written as DNA, the CDR3 is TGTGCCAGTCCAAAGACAGGGGGCGTAGATACGCAGTATTTT.

The J gene is TRBJ2-2, the V gene TRBV12-5; D remains unclear. CDR1 is LGHNT, CDR2 FRNRAP, per germline. This CDR3 contains 13 residues. The ends were cut back, 1 base at V and 6 bases at J, with 6 bases in the middle. The CDR3 loop is CASGLASAGELFF. The CDR3 coding sequence is TGTGCTAGTGGTTTGGCCTCCGCCGGGGAGCTGTTTTTT.

The rearrangement joins TRBV7-9 to TRBJ2-7, with 11 bases aligning to TRBD2. Germline assignment: CDR1 SEHNR and CDR2 FQNEAQ (reference sequence). Trimming cost V 6 bases and J 2 bases; bases outside gene matches: 6. The CDR3 has 15 amino acids. CDR3 sequence: CASSPLAGGAYEQYF. For the CDR3, the DNA is TGTGCCAGCAGTCCCCTAGCGGGGGGCGCCTACGAGCAGTACTTC.

This chain joins TRBV28 and TRBJ1-5; D perhaps matches TRBD1 (6 bases). Trimming took 3 bases from V and 7 from J, leaving 13 bases between them. This CDR3 is built from 14 residues. CDR1 MDHEN and CDR2 SYDVKM come from the germline V gene. CDR3 protein: CASSFQGSEQPQHF. The DNA of the CDR3 is TGTGCCAGCAGTTTTCAGGGGTCCGAACAGCCCCAGCATTTT.